Listed below are T cell receptor beta chains from one sample, sequenced in a study of T cell responses to AZD1222 COVID-19 vaccine. The repertoire was sequenced with immunoSEQ multiplex PCR; TCRdb's copy has only in-frame clones and lacks some. The sample has 100,000 to 120,000 clones, 82% seen once. The sequenced sample was peripheral blood, obtained on day 0 of AZD1222 vaccination. These receptor sequences come from an adult in good health. CDR3s include the opening cysteine and the closing phenylalanine or tryptophan. A D gene is named only where the DNA matches it firmly. Clone size is given for some rows only: seen once, a few or many times, or a class if the clone is expanded.

D gene	clone size	J gene	V gene	CDR3 DNA	CDR3 protein
TRBD2	NA	TRBJ2-7	TRBV7-2	TGTGCCAGCAGCCGGGGTAGCGGGCCTTCCTACGAGCAGTACTTC	CASSRGSGPSYEQYF
NA	medium-sized	TRBJ1-5	TRBV3-1/TRBV3-2	TGTGCCAGCAGCTCCGGGGGGGAAGTACAGCCCCAGCATTTT	CASSSGGEVQPQHF
NA	NA	TRBJ1-6	TRBV7-2	TGTGCCAGCAGCTCCCCAACGAGGAGTTCACCCCTCCACTTT	CASSSPTRSSPLHF
TRBD1	NA	TRBJ1-2	TRBV29-1	TGCAGCGTGCCGGGACAGGGGGCGTCGGGCTACACCTTC	CSVPGQGASGYTF
NA	NA	TRBJ1-3	TRBV3-1/TRBV3-2	TGTGCCAGCAGCCAAGGACGAAGCATGTCGGGAAACACCATATATTTT	CASSQGRSMSGNTIYF
NA	once	TRBJ1-1	TRBV7-8	TGTGCCAGCAGCTTAGTTAAGGGGGGGAACACTGAAGCTTTCTTT	CASSLVKGGNTEAFF
NA	NA	TRBJ1-6	TRBV4-1	TGCGCCAGCAGCCAAGAGCAGGGCTCCTATAATTCACCCCTCCACTTT	CASSQEQGSYNSPLHF
NA	few	TRBJ1-2	TRBV6-5	TGTGCCAGCAGAACCGGGACCCTCGAAAAAGGCTACACCTTC	CASRTGTLEKGYTF
NA	NA	TRBJ2-5	TRBV6-1	TGTGCCAGCAGTGAAAGGGTGGGCAGGGTAGTGAAGACCCAGTACTTC	CASSERVGRVVKTQYF
NA	NA	TRBJ2-3	TRBV6-5	TGTGCCAGCAGCCTAGACAAGGGGAACACAGATACGCAGTATTTT	CASSLDKGNTDTQYF
NA	once	TRBJ2-7	TRBV5-4	TGTGCCAGCAGCTTGGATCTGGACCCCCTGTGCTTC	CASSLDLDPLCF
TRBD1	NA	TRBJ1-2	TRBV7-9	TGTGCCAGCAGCCCCCACGGACAGGGTAGCACTAACTATGGCTACACCTTC	CASSPHGQGSTNYGYTF
NA	NA	TRBJ2-2	TRBV9	TGTGCCAGCAGCGTAGGACACGGAGCGAACACCGGGGAGCTGTTTTTT	CASSVGHGANTGELFF
NA	NA	TRBJ1-2	TRBV9	TGTGCCAGCACCGATGGGACGTTGAACTATGGCTACACCTTC	CASTDGTLNYGYTF
TRBD1	NA	TRBJ1-5	TRBV19	TGTGCCAGTAGTCGGCAGGACAGGGGGCGAAATCAGCCCCAGCATTTT	CASSRQDRGRNQPQHF
NA	NA	TRBJ1-1	TRBV5-1	TGCGCCAGCACCGTCGGGTTGAGGGCCCCTGAAGCTTTCTTT	CASTVGLRAPEAFF
NA	NA	TRBJ1-1	TRBV7-2	TGTGCCAGCAGCCGGAACACTGAAGCTTTCTTT	CASSRNTEAFF
NA	NA	TRBJ2-7	TRBV30	TGTGCCTGGAGTCCCCGTACCTACGAGCAGTACTTC	CAWSPRTYEQYF
NA	once	TRBJ2-1	TRBV29-1	TGCAGCGTTGAAGGGTTAGCGATTCTTAATGAGCAGTTCTTC	CSVEGLAILNEQFF
NA	NA	TRBJ2-3	TRBV19	TGTGCCAGTAGTATCGGGACCATGGGGGCAGATACGCAGTATTTT	CASSIGTMGADTQYF
NA	NA	TRBJ2-7	TRBV7-9	TGTGCCAGCAGCTTATCAAATTCGGCCAGCTTCTACGAGCAGTACTTC	CASSLSNSASFYEQYF
NA	few	TRBJ2-7	TRBV3-1/TRBV3-2	TGTGCCAGCAGCCAAGACCCGGGAGAGTACGAGCAGTACTTC	CASSQDPGEYEQYF
TRBD2	once	TRBJ2-3	TRBV4-1	TGCGCCAGCAGCCAAGAAGGAACTAGCGGGGGGGCGGATACGCAGTATTTT	CASSQEGTSGGADTQYF
TRBD1	once	TRBJ1-2	TRBV5-5	TGTGCCAGCAGCCGATTAACAGGGGGCAGTGATGGCTACACCTTC	CASSRLTGGSDGYTF
TRBD2	NA	TRBJ2-1	TRBV4-2	TGTGCCAGCAGCCAAGACGGCGAGGTAGCGGGGGGGTCTGAGCAGTTCTTC	CASSQDGEVAGGSEQFF
NA	NA	TRBJ1-1	TRBV7-2	TGTGCCAGCAGCTTAGTCCCAGAGCCTAGGAACACTGAAGCTTTCTTT	CASSLVPEPRNTEAFF
NA	NA	TRBJ2-5	TRBV5-5	TGTGCCAGCAGCTCCTATGAGGCCGGAGGAGAGACCCAGTACTTC	CASSSYEAGGETQYF
NA	once	TRBJ1-2	TRBV7-9	TGTGCCAGCAGCCCAGGGGAGGAGAGTGGCTACACCTTC	CASSPGEESGYTF
TRBD1	NA	TRBJ1-3	TRBV5-6	TGTGCCAGCAGCTTTCCCAGGGGGCTTGGAAACACCATATATTTT	CASSFPRGLGNTIYF
TRBD1	NA	TRBJ1-4	TRBV5-1	TGCGCCAGCAGCCAGGGACAGAAAGCTACTAATGAAAAACTGTTTTTT	CASSQGQKATNEKLFF
NA	once	TRBJ2-4	TRBV5-6	TGTGCCAGCAGCTTGTTGGACCGGGACAACATTCAGTACTTC	CASSLLDRDNIQYF
NA	NA	TRBJ2-2	TRBV27	TGTGCCAGCAGTTTACAGCGCGGGCCCGGGGAGCTGTTTTTT	CASSLQRGPGELFF
NA	NA	TRBJ2-1	TRBV27	TGTGCCAGCAGTATGGACACCGTAAATTACTACAATGAGCAGTTCTTC	CASSMDTVNYYNEQFF
NA	few	TRBJ1-5	TRBV18	TGTGCCAGCTCACCATCTCACAATAGCAATCAGCCCCAGCATTTT	CASSPSHNSNQPQHF
TRBD1	once	TRBJ1-4	TRBV4-2	TGTGCCAGCAGCCCCCGGGACAGGGGGAATGAAAAACTGTTTTTT	CASSPRDRGNEKLFF
NA	NA	TRBJ1-6	TRBV27	TGTGCCAGCAGTTTATATTGGCGACAGCCTACCTATAATTCACCCCTCCACTTT	CASSLYWRQPTYNSPLHF
NA	NA	TRBJ1-5	TRBV19	TGTGCCAGTAGTCAAGGACAGCCCCAGCATTTT	CASSQGQPQHF
NA	NA	TRBJ1-2	TRBV27	TGTGCCAGCAGTTTAGCGGGAGCTAACTATGGCTACACCTTC	CASSLAGANYGYTF
TRBD2	NA	TRBJ2-1	TRBV28	TGTGCCAGCAGTTTAGGTCGGCTAGCGGGGGCACCTAATGAGCAGTTCTTC	CASSLGRLAGAPNEQFF
TRBD1	once	TRBJ1-4	TRBV2	TGTGCCAGCAGTGCGCGGACAGGAACTAATGAAAAACTGTTTTTT	CASSARTGTNEKLFF
TRBD1	few	TRBJ2-3	TRBV19	TGTGCCAGTAGTACCCGGGACAGGGGCACAGATACGCAGTATTTT	CASSTRDRGTDTQYF
TRBD1	once	TRBJ1-1	TRBV9	TGTGCCAGCAACCCCCAGGGGGGCAACACTGAAGCTTTCTTT	CASNPQGGNTEAFF
NA	NA	TRBJ1-1	TRBV5-6	TGTGCCAGCAGCTTATGGACAGATGAAGCTTTCTTT	CASSLWTDEAFF
NA	NA	TRBJ1-2	TRBV7-8	TGTGCCAGCAGCGCAAATCCAGGGTTACTTGGCTACACCTTC	CASSANPGLLGYTF
TRBD1	NA	TRBJ2-7	TRBV5-4	TGTGCCAGCAGCCGGGACAGCTACGAGCAGTACTTC	CASSRDSYEQYF